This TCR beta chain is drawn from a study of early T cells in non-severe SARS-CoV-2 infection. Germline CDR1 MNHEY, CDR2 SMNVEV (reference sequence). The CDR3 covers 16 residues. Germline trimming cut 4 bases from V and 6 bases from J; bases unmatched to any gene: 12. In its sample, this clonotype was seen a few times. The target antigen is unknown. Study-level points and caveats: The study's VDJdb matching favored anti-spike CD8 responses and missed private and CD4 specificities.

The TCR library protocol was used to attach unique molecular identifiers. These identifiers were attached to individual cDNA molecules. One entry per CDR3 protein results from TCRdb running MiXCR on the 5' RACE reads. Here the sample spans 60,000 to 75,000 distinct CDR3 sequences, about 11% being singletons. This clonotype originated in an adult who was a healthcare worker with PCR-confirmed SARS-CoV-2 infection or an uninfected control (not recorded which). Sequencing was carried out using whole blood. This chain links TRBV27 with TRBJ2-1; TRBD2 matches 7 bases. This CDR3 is CASSSPRGRASNEQFF. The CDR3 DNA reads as TGTGCCAGCAGTTCACCCCGGGGGAGGGCCTCCAATGAGCAGTTCTTC.